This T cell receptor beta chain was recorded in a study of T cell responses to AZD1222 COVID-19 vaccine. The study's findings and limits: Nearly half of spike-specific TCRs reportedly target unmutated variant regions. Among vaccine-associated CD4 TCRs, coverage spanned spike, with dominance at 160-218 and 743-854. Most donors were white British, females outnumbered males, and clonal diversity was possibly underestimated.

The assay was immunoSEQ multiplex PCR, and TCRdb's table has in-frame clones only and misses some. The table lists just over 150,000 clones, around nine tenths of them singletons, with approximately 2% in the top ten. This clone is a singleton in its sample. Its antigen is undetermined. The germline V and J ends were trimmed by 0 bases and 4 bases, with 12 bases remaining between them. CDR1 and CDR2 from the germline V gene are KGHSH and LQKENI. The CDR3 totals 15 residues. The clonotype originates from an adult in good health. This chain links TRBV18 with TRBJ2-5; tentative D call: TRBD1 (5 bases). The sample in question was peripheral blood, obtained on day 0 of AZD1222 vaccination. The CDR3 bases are TGTGCCAGCTCACCACCGGGGCTCAACACAGAGACCCAGTACTTC. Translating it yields CASSPPGLNTETQYF.